These 12 T cell receptor beta chains were sequenced from one sample in a study of T cells in Graves' hyperthyroidism and ophthalmopathy (dated by TCRdb to about 2019). Libraries were prepared through multiplex PCR. The sample was run on an Illumina HiSeq 2000. Amplification of TCR beta CDR3 regions was carried out from RNA transcripts. A first-round RT-PCR of the TCR CDR3 used the HTBI primer set with the Qiagen OneStep RT-PCR kit. TCRdb reran the public reads through fastp at Q25 and MiXCR, keeping productive beta chains. Every CDR3 protein is listed once, alongside the most common genes and DNA of its rows. This sample holds some 370,000 distinct CDR3 sequences; 11% to 15% were observed only once. Of the sample, over 25% is held by the ten largest clones. Sequencing was performed on blood. These TCRs come from a middle-aged man with Graves' ophthalmopathy.

This clonotype was recorded once. This sequence may be a read error, since a much larger clone differs from it by one base. The genes are TRBV30 and TRBJ2-7, with a weak D call TRBD1 (5 bases). The better agreement between TRBJ2-1 and the DNA end casts doubt on the J call. Germline V gene data show CDR1 as GTSNPN and CDR2 as SVGIG (reference sequence). The CDR3 extends over 11 amino acids. CDR3 in amino acids: CAQTVHNEQFF. CDR3 sequence (DNA): TGTGCTCAGACAGTACACAATGAGCAGTTCTTC.

The chain carries TRBV29-1 and TRBJ1-2, with 10 bases matching TRBD1. Germline CDR1 reads SQVTM; CDR2 reads ANQGSEA. The ends lost 5 bases at V and 6 bases at J; junction bases unmatched: 3. The CDR3 is 12 residues long. The CDR3 is CSVIGTGDGYTF. The CDR3 nucleotides read TGCAGCGTTATAGGGACAGGGGATGGCTACACCTTC.

This clonotype was picked up a small number of times. The chain has TRBV29-1 and TRBJ1-1; D remains ambiguous. This CDR3 comprises 12 residues. Germline loops: CDR1 SQVTM, CDR2 ANQGSEA. Trimming took 7 bases from V and 1 from J, leaving 10 bases between them. CDR3 DNA: TGCAGCGCAGACGTCTCGAACACTGAAGCTTTCTTT. Translation: CSADVSNTEAFF.

Comments on this clonotype: The junction and the germline gene differ at one end; a read error may be behind it. The chain is built from TRBV6-6 and TRBJ1-3; possibly TRBD1 for D (6 bases). In germline, CDR1 is MNHNY, CDR2 SVGAGI (reference sequence). The CDR3 runs to 15 residues. The CDR3 sequence: CATSYSTGRGNTIYF. The CDR3 nucleotides read TGTGCCACCAGTTACTCAACAGGGAGAGGAAACACCATATATTTT.

This clonotype was detected many times. V usage is TRBV12-3 or TRBV12-4 and J usage is TRBJ1-2; unclear D gene. The CDR3 consists of 13 residues. Trimming removed 3 bases from V and 7 bases from J, with 12 bases in between. The CDR3 loop is CASSFGESLGYTF. The CDR3 coding sequence is TGTGCCAGCAGTTTTGGGGAATCTCTTGGCTACACCTTC.

Worth noting for this clonotype: This CDR3 fails to terminate in the conserved phenylalanine or tryptophan, so it likely reflects a read error. V and J are TRBV11-2 and TRBJ2-3; D is possibly TRBD1 (6 bases). This CDR3 has 15 amino acids. The V end was cut by 5 bases, the J end by 1 base, with 13 bases between. Germline V gene lookup returns CDR1 SGHAT and CDR2 FQNNGV. The CDR3 region has the DNA TGTGCCAGCAGCCTGGGGACATCTGGCACAGATACGCAGTATGTT. It translates to CASSLGTSGTDTQYV.

In its sample, this clonotype was seen a few times. The chain is built from TRBV19 and TRBJ2-7; 8 bases are shared with TRBD1. V lost 10 bases to trimming and J lost 2 bases; unmatched junction nucleotides: 4. Germline loops: CDR1 LNHDA, CDR2 SQIVND (reference sequence). There are 12 residues in the CDR3. The chain's CDR3 is CATSDRAYEQYF. The DNA for the CDR3 is TGTGCCACCTCGGACAGGGCCTACGAGCAGTACTTC.

This clonotype has at least ten counts. V usage is TRBV12-3 or TRBV12-4 and J usage is TRBJ1-2; perhaps TRBD1 as D (5 bases). The germline V and J ends were trimmed by 4 bases and 8 bases, with 8 bases remaining between them. The CDR3 length is 11 residues. The CDR3 region has the DNA TGTGCCAGCAGTTCAGGGTGGGGCTACACCTTC. It translates to CASSSGWGYTF.

In its sample, this clonotype was seen a few times. The chain joins TRBV7-6 to TRBJ2-4; tentative D call: TRBD2 (5 bases). CDR1 is SGHVS and CDR2 is FNYEAQ in the germline V gene. Trimming stripped 2 bases from V and 9 bases from J, with 11 bases between. There are 13 residues in the CDR3. The DNA for the CDR3 is TGTGCCAGCAGCTTAAGCGGTTCGGGCATTCAGTACTTC. Protein: CASSLSGSGIQYF.

This clonotype has more than one count but fewer than ten. The chain joins TRBV20-1 to TRBJ2-1, with D possibly matching TRBD2 (5 bases). Germline values: CDR1 DFQATT, CDR2 SNEGSKA (reference sequence). The CDR3 extends over 12 amino acids. Deletions cut 7 bases from V and 0 bases from J, with 7 bases between. The CDR3 DNA reads as TGCAGTGGGACTGACTCCTACAATGAGCAGTTCTTC. Amino acid sequence: CSGTDSYNEQFF.

This clonotype was counted a few times. This chain links TRBV12-3 or TRBV12-4 with TRBJ1-5, with a possible D match to TRBD1 (5 bases). There are 13 residues in the CDR3. Between the trimmed V and J ends, which lost 4 bases and 6 bases, there was a span of 10 bases. The CDR3 reads CASSSAGRQPQHF. The CDR3 DNA reads TGTGCCAGCAGTTCCGCGGGACGTCAGCCCCAGCATTTT.

This clonotype was counted at least ten times. This chain connects TRBV6-6 to TRBJ2-5, with D unresolved. CDR3 length: 16 residues. V lost 0 bases and J 5 bases, leaving 16 bases between the germline ends. Germline loops: CDR1 MNHNY, CDR2 SVGAGI (reference sequence). The CDR3: CASSYSRLMIMETQYF. CDR3 sequence (DNA): TGTGCCAGCAGTTACTCGCGGCTAATGATAATGGAGACCCAGTACTTC.